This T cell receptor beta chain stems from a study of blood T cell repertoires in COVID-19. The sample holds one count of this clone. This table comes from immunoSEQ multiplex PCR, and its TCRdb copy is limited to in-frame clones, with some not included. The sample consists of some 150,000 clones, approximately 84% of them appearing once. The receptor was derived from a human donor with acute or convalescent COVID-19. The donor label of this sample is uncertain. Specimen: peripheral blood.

The CDR3: CAWSRLAGAYEQYF. CDR3 sequence (DNA): TGTGCCTGGAGTCGACTAGCGGGAGCCTACGAGCAGTACTTC. This chain links TRBV30 with TRBJ2-7, with 12 bases fitting TRBD2. This CDR3 has 14 amino acids. Germline CDR1 and CDR2: GTSNPN and SVGIG (reference sequence). V was clipped by 2 bases and J by 2 bases; unmatched bases: 1. Together with reference TRBV30 and TRBJ2-7, the CDR3 gives the full variable domain: SQTIHQWPATLVQPVGSPLSLECTVEGTSNPNLYWYRQAAGRGLQLLFYSVGIGQISSEVPQNLSASRPQDRQFILSSKKLLLSDSGFYLCAWSRLAGAYEQYFGPGTRLTVT.